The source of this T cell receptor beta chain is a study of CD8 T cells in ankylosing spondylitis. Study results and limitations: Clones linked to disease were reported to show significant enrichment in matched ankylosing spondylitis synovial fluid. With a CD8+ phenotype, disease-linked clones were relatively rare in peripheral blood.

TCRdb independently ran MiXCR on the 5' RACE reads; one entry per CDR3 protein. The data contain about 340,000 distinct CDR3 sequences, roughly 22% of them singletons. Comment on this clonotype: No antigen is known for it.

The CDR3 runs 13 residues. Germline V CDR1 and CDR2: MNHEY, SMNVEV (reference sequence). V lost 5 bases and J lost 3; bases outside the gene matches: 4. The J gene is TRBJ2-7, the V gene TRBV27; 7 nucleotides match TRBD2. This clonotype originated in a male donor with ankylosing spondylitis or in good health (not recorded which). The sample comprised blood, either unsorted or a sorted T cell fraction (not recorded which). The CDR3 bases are TGTGCCAGCAGTCCGGGGACTAACTACGAGCAGTACTTC. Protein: CASSPGTNYEQYF.